This T cell receptor (beta chain) derives from a study of PD-1 blockade in classical Hodgkin lymphoma (dated by TCRdb to 2019 to 2021). In the study overall: Nivolumab dosing was 3 mg/kg intravenously every 2 weeks, continuing until either disease progression or unacceptable toxicity. The study used CyTOF and TCR beta sequencing to define a peripheral blood immune signature of response to PD-1 blockade in classical Hodgkin lymphoma.

Trimming accounts for 3 bases at V and 15 bases at J, while the number of junction bases matched to no gene is 18. Taken from the germline V gene, the CDR1 and CDR2 loops are SGDLS and YYNGEE. Inclusive of the bounding cysteine and phenylalanine, the CDR3 is 17 residues long. The entry retains the CDR3 DNA only, 51 bases that are in frame from base 1. Worth noting for this clone: Its binding antigen is unknown. The sample holds no much larger clone one base away, and base qualities are not on file.

Genomic DNA was isolated using the Qiagen DNeasy kit from unsorted PBMCs as well as from negatively selected CD4+ and CD8+ fractions. Amplification of TCR beta CDR3 regions was done by immunoSEQ multiplex PCR with primers that anneal to V and J segments. A synthetic immune receptor repertoire was used to minimize amplification bias, and any residual bias was removed computationally once sequencing was done. In the original analysis: Repertoire diversity was quantified as the Shannon entropy index using custom Python scripts. Unsorted, CD4+ and CD8+ repertoires were analyzed separately, except in combined analyses where CD4+ and CD8+ sequences were merged in silico. Clonal expansion was defined as at least a 2-fold frequency increase after treatment relative to C1D1, with a pseudocount of 0.5 for undetected baseline clones. Singleton clones were defined as clones with 0 or 1 copy at C1D1, and non-singleton clones were defined as clones with 2 or more copies. By matching protein sequences in sorted samples from the same patient, clones expanded in unsorted samples were annotated as CD4+, CD8+ or unknown. Wilcoxon tests were applied to paired samples to test diversity changes from C1D1 to C4D1. TCRdb obtained this table from immuneACCESS and retained in-frame rearrangements with V and J assigned. These tables miss some clones; where compared with another copy, unresolved V genes account for less than half of the shortfall, and the remainder is unexplained. V, J and clone size derive from that table, while D and trimming were established from the DNA sequence. The sample has about 27,000 clones on record, 88% of them singletons. The ten largest clones capture approximately 6.7% of the sample.

This specimen's time point label, per the study, means: cycle 1 day 1 (C1D1), immediately before nivolumab initiation. All trial patients had relapsed after autologous stem cell transplantation, with cohorts A, B and C differing in prior brentuximab vedotin exposure. CD8+ T cells were purified from thawed PBMCs by magnetic negative selection with a Miltenyi CD8+ T cell isolation kit. The trial cohort was composed of 55 to 65 patients with relapsed/refractory classical Hodgkin lymphoma, for whom complete response, partial response or progressive disease was recorded as best overall response. Trial patients were treated with single-agent nivolumab in the multi-cohort phase II CheckMate 205 trial. An independent review committee assessed best overall response by applying the 2007 International Working Group response criteria. Trial PBMCs were collected immediately before nivolumab initiation (C1D1) and during therapy at cycle 2 day 1 and cycle 4 day 1. Peripheral blood was collected in 8 mL Vacutainer Cell Preparation Tubes, from which PBMCs were isolated by centrifugation and then cryopreserved. Purified CD4+ and CD8+ fractions were prepared only for cases with an additional available PBMC sample. Magnetically labelled cells were removed on LS columns in a quadroMACS separator, and the flow-through was retained as the purified fraction.

Points the paper makes about the study in general: Newly diagnosed patients were reported to have lower baseline TCR diversity than healthy donors, and relapsed/refractory patients were reported to have lower baseline TCR diversity still. Only a single clinical trial cohort was studied, and what caused the repertoire differences, possibly disease activity or prior therapy, remained undefined. Baseline diversity similar to that of newly diagnosed patients was observed in trial patients achieving complete response, whereas significantly lower diversity was observed in partial responders and progressors. Diversity was lower in patients who began nivolumab less than 1 year after ASCT, so these patients were left out of later analyses to avoid confounding by immune reconstitution. By C4D1, a significant rise was seen in CD4+ TCR diversity but not in CD8+ TCR diversity (p=0.0027 vs p=0.16), and the rise was most apparent among complete responders (p=0.02).

The chain was built from TRBV9 and TRBJ2-1, with 13 central nucleotides matching TRBD2. The sequencing here drew on CD8+ T cells from blood, taken at baseline. The TCR was taken from a human donor with classical Hodgkin lymphoma. The sequenced DNA is TGTGCCAGCAGCGACCCGATTTTGGGACTAGCGGGGTCATATCCGTTCTTC. Translated, it reads CASSDPILGLAGSYPFF.